These 24 T cell receptor beta chains were all obtained from the same sample, sequenced in a study of blood T cells in healthy people across ages. A J-beta primer mix and a sample-barcoded 5' primer were used in a second PCR of roughly 6 to 11 cycles. TCRdb fed the 5' RACE reads into MiXCR, producing one record per CDR3 protein. This table has around 800,000 distinct CDR3 sequences, about half appearing once. Sequencing input: blood. The receptors derive from an elderly man in good health.

This clonotype showed up just a few times. The V call is TRBV12-3 or TRBV12-4, the J call TRBJ2-3, with D tentatively TRBD1 (8 bases). V lost 7 bases and J 6 bases, leaving 20 bases between the germline ends. This CDR3 is built from 15 residues. CDR3 amino acids: CASTNRGSGKDTQYF. CDR3 sequence (DNA): TGTGCCAGCACCAACAGGGGGAGCGGGAAGGATACGCAGTATTTT.

Here the CDR3 reads CSVGMGIGEQYF. The DNA of the CDR3 is TGCAGCGTTGGTATGGGGATAGGGGAGCAGTACTTC. This sequence joins TRBV29-1 and TRBJ2-7; no clear D. The CDR3 spans 12 residues. V dropped 4 bases and J dropped 7 bases, with 14 bases sitting between them. Germline values: CDR1 SQVTM, CDR2 ANQGSEA.

The V gene is TRBV3-1, the J gene TRBJ2-1; 10 bases map to TRBD2. Unmatched junction bases numbered 4, after V lost 2 bases and J lost 9 bases. This CDR3 is built from 14 residues. CDR1 is LGHDT and CDR2 is YNNKEL in the germline V gene (reference sequence). CDR3 sequence: CASSQNLAGGEQFF. The CDR3 DNA follows: TGTGCCAGCAGCCAAAACTTAGCGGGAGGTGAGCAGTTCTTC.

A few counts support this clonotype. The chain recombines TRBV9 with TRBJ2-1, with TRBD2 matching over 9 bases. The CDR3 runs to 16 residues. After removal of 4 bases from V and 8 bases from J, the junction contained 13 bases not matched to a gene. The germline gives CDR1 SGDLS, CDR2 YYNGEE. CDR3 residues: CASSTPSSGVADEQFF. Here the CDR3 DNA reads TGTGCCAGCAGCACACCTTCTAGCGGGGTCGCGGATGAGCAGTTCTTC.

The V call is TRBV7-2, the J call TRBJ2-1, with 9 bases matching TRBD2. This CDR3 is built from 15 residues. The V and J ends lost 5 bases and 9 bases, in that order; junction bases with no gene match: 11. The germline V gene has CDR1 SGHTA and CDR2 FQGNSA. CDR3 loop: CASSTFSGRRLEQFF. The CDR3 coding sequence is TGTGCCAGCAGCACTTTTAGCGGGAGAAGGCTTGAGCAGTTCTTC.

This rearrangement joins TRBV6-6 to TRBJ1-6, with D uncertain. This CDR3 is 14 amino acids long. CDR1 and CDR2 (germline): MNHNY, SVGAGI (reference sequence). Trimming stripped 2 bases from V and 5 bases from J, with 7 bases between. Here the CDR3 reads CASSYGQNNSPLHF. CDR3 bases: TGTGCCAGCAGTTACGGGCAAAATAATTCACCCCTCCACTTT.

This clonotype has just a few counts. The chain uses TRBV12-3 or TRBV12-4 and TRBJ2-5; D is uncertain. The DNA end lines up better with TRBJ2-7; the J call may be wrong. This CDR3 is 16 amino acids long. CDR3 DNA: TGTGCCAGCAGTTTCTCAGCATTCGACTCAACCTACGAGCAGTACTTC. As protein: CASSFSAFDSTYEQYF.

This clonotype has more than one count but fewer than ten. V and J are TRBV20-1 and TRBJ2-3; TRBD1 matches at 9 bases. Germline V gene sequence: CDR1 DFQATT, CDR2 SNEGSKA (reference sequence). Trimming took 8 bases from V and 2 from J; bases not matched to a gene: 8. CDR3 size: 14 residues. The CDR3 sequence is CSLLRTGDTDTQYF. The CDR3 DNA reads as TGCAGTCTTCTGAGGACAGGGGACACAGATACGCAGTATTTT.

The rearrangement links TRBV6-1 to TRBJ1-1; D is unresolved. Germline V gene sequence: CDR1 MNHNS, CDR2 SASEGT. The CDR3 spans 13 residues. The V end lost 0 bases, the J end lost 8 bases, and 10 bases lay between the germline ends. This CDR3 is CASSEAQGWEAFF. CDR3 nucleotide sequence: TGTGCCAGCAGTGAAGCGCAAGGGTGGGAAGCTTTCTTT.

This clonotype was recorded many times. The rearrangement joins TRBV12-3 or TRBV12-4 to TRBJ2-7; 8 nucleotides line up with TRBD1. The V gene end was trimmed by 6 bases and the J gene end by 3 bases; junction bases not matched to a gene: 13. CDR3 length: 16 residues. This CDR3 reads CASSRRSGTGHYEQYF. The CDR3 coding sequence is TGTGCCAGCAGCCGCCGGTCCGGGACAGGACACTACGAGCAGTACTTC.

This clonotype was seen just once. V gene TRBV12-3 or TRBV12-4 combines with J gene TRBJ1-2; D possibly corresponds to TRBD1 (6 bases). Trimming removed 8 bases from V and 7 bases from J, with 20 bases in between. This CDR3 is 14 amino acids long. As DNA, the CDR3 is TGTGCCAGCGCTAGGACCTCAACAGGGAGTGGCTACACCTTC. This sequence encodes CASARTSTGSGYTF.

This clonotype was seen repeatedly, ten times or more. The chain combines TRBV10-3 with TRBJ2-3; no clear D. Trimming removed 2 bases at V and 2 bases at J, with 5 bases between. Germline CDR1 is ENHRY and CDR2 is SYGVKD. The CDR3 covers 13 residues. This chain's CDR3 is CAISEALTDTQYF. The CDR3 DNA reads TGTGCCATCAGTGAGGCTCTCACAGATACGCAGTATTTT.

As regards this clonotype: The junction differs from germline at one of its ends, possibly a read error. V gene TRBV7-2 combines with J gene TRBJ2-4; TRBD2 aligns across 11 bases. The CDR3 totals 18 residues. In germline, CDR1 is SGHTA, CDR2 FQGNSA. The chain's CDR3 is CASSTTGLAVRAKTIQYF. The CDR3 coding sequence is TGTGCCAGCAGCACCACGGGACTAGCGGTACGAGCCAAAACCATTCAGTACTTC.

The sample holds many counts of this clonotype. The genes are TRBV10-3 and TRBJ2-3; D is undetermined. Trimming cost V 0 bases and J 2 bases, with 12 bases left between them. Germline V gene sequence: CDR1 ENHRY, CDR2 SYGVKD. This CDR3 has 16 amino acids. The CDR3 DNA sequence: TGTGCCATCAGTGAGTCGAGAGGTTCTCTCACAGATACGCAGTATTTT. Encoded protein: CAISESRGSLTDTQYF.

CDR3: CASSEAPGTVYEQYF. As DNA, the CDR3 is TGTGCCAGCAGTGAAGCCCCCGGGACTGTCTACGAGCAGTACTTC. This chain links TRBV2 with TRBJ2-5; the D gene is possibly TRBD2 (6 bases). The end of the DNA is better explained by TRBJ2-7, so the J call may be wrong. Germline assignment: CDR1 SNHLY and CDR2 FYNNEI. CDR3 size: 15 residues.

V usage is TRBV14 and J usage is TRBJ2-1, with D perhaps TRBD2 (6 bases). The ends were cut back, 4 bases at V and 6 bases at J, with 19 bases in the middle. Germline CDR1 is SGHDN and CDR2 is FVKESK. The CDR3 is 16 amino acids. CDR3 residues: CASSPNRRGNFNEQFF. CDR3 nucleotide sequence: TGTGCCAGCAGCCCCAATCGACGGGGGAATTTCAATGAGCAGTTCTTC.

A word on this clonotype: Germline is not matched at one junction end, which may reflect a read error. The rearrangement uses TRBV11-2 and TRBJ2-5; 11 bases are shared with TRBD2. In germline, CDR1 is SGHAT, CDR2 FQNNGV. The CDR3 runs to 18 residues. CDR3 DNA: TGTGCCGGCAGAACCGGGGGGCCGTACACTAGCGGGGGAGAGACCCAGTACTTC. This encodes CAGRTGGPYTSGGETQYF.

The chain recombines TRBV21-1 with TRBJ2-3; TRBD2, the D gene given by the table, was not confirmed from the DNA. TRBV21-1 is tagged as a pseudogene. The CDR3 runs 16 residues. DNA of the CDR3: TGTGCCAGCAGCAAACATCCAGTGGGAGTTGCAGATACGCAGTATTTT. Translated, it gives CASSKHPVGVADTQYF.

The chain combines TRBV20-1 with TRBJ2-5; 8 positions agree with TRBD2. The CDR3 loop spans 14 amino acids. Germline V CDR1 and CDR2: DFQATT, SNEGSKA (reference sequence). The V and J ends lost 5 bases and 11 bases, in that order; junction bases with no gene match: 16. The CDR3 protein is CSAPGLGPQNEQYF. CDR3 coding DNA: TGCAGTGCTCCGGGACTAGGTCCACAGAATGAGCAGTACTTC.

V usage is TRBV7-2 and J usage is TRBJ2-1, with 10 positions matching TRBD1. CDR3 length: 16 amino acids. Losses at the gene ends were 1 base for V and 6 bases for J; bases not matched to a gene: 6. Germline-derived CDR1 and CDR2 are SGHTA and FQGNSA. CDR3: CASSLDRDRGPNEQFF. CDR3 coding DNA: TGTGCCAGCAGCTTAGACCGGGACAGGGGCCCCAATGAGCAGTTCTTC.

CDR3 DNA: TGTGCCAGCAGCTTAGATATTGGGGGACAGGGGAGTCGCGAGCAGTACTTC. The encoded protein is CASSLDIGGQGSREQYF. The chain employs TRBV11-3 and TRBJ2-4; TRBD1 matches at 10 bases. Matching the DNA end better, TRBJ2-7 makes the J call doubtful. Germline values: CDR1 SGHNT, CDR2 YENEEA. The CDR3 runs to 17 residues.

The rearrangement links TRBV6-5 to TRBJ2-1, with D possibly matching TRBD2 (6 bases). Between the trimmed V and J ends, which lost 10 bases and 3 bases, there was a span of 16 bases. Germline V gene data show CDR1 as MNHEY and CDR2 as SVGAGI. The CDR3 has 14 amino acids. The CDR3, as DNA: TGTGCCACCAATGGAGGGCCTTTCTACAATGAGCAGTTCTTC. Its protein product is CATNGGPFYNEQFF.

This clonotype has more than one count but fewer than ten. The genes are TRBV18 and TRBJ2-6, with D possibly being TRBD1 or TRBD2 (5 bases each). This CDR3 spans 20 amino acids. The V gene's germline CDR1 is KGHSH and CDR2 LQKENI. V was shortened by 4 bases and J by 1 base, with 23 bases between the two germline ends. CDR3 region: CASSLGSGAYTPSGANVLTF. The CDR3, as DNA: TGTGCCAGCTCACTGGGCTCCGGGGCGTACACACCTTCTGGGGCCAACGTCCTGACTTTC.

Written as DNA, the CDR3 is TGTGCCAGCAGCGTAGGCGTTAATGGTCAGCCCCAGCATTTT. Amino acid sequence: CASSVGVNGQPQHF. This sequence joins TRBV9 and TRBJ1-5; D unresolved. V was clipped by 0 bases and J by 6 bases, with 10 bases between them. Germline lookup yields CDR1 SGDLS and CDR2 YYNGEE. This CDR3 is built from 14 residues. Based on the CDR3 plus reference TRBV9 and TRBJ1-5, the full variable domain is DSGVTQTPKHLITATGQRVTLRCSPRSGDLSVYWYQQSLDQGLQFLIQYYNGEERAKGNILERFSAQQFPDLHSELNLSSLELGDSALYFCASSVGVNGQPQHFGDGTRLSIL.